This is a list of T cell receptor beta chains from one sample in a study of blood T cell repertoires in COVID-19. Sequenced by immunoSEQ multiplex PCR; TCRdb stores in-frame clones only, minus some. The table has over 60,000 clones, 76% seen once. The sequencing input was peripheral blood. Source of these receptors: a woman at least 80 years old with acute or convalescent COVID-19. The CDR3 runs from the conserved cysteine through the conserved F or W. A D gene is named only where the DNA matches it firmly. The size of a clone is reported for some rows only, either as once, few or many, or as a class for expanded clones.

D: .; V: TRBV19; J: TRBJ1-5; size: .; DNA: TGTGCCAGTAGTATACGACAGAATCAGCCCCAGCATTTT; CDR3: CASSIRQNQPQHF
D: TRBD1; V: TRBV18; J: TRBJ1-6; size: once; DNA: TGTGCCAGCTCGACAGGGACAGGCAATAATTCACCCCTCCACTTT; CDR3: CASSTGTGNNSPLHF
D: TRBD2; V: TRBV30; J: TRBJ2-1; size: .; DNA: TGTGCCTGGAGTAGCCGCGGGAGGAGGGATGAGCAGTTCTTC; CDR3: CAWSSRGRRDEQFF
D: TRBD1; V: TRBV19; J: TRBJ1-3; size: .; DNA: TGTGCCAGTAGTACCTACAGGGGGAGTGGAAACACCATATATTTT; CDR3: CASSTYRGSGNTIYF
D: .; V: TRBV6-6; J: TRBJ2-5; size: .; DNA: TGTGCCAGCACCGCCAGGCAAGAGACCCAGTACTTC; CDR3: CASTARQETQYF
D: .; V: TRBV7-8; J: TRBJ2-2; size: .; DNA: TGTGCCAGCAGTCCTGAGCGGATCTTGGGGGGCGGGGAGCTGTTTTTT; CDR3: CASSPERILGGGELFF
D: TRBD1; V: TRBV6-5; J: TRBJ1-2; size: .; DNA: TGTGCCAGCAGCCTCGGACAGGGACGCTATGGCTACACCTTC; CDR3: CASSLGQGRYGYTF
D: .; V: TRBV27; J: TRBJ1-5; size: .; DNA: TGTGCCAGCAGTTTCCCAGGCCCTCAAAGCAATCAGCCCCAGCATTTT; CDR3: CASSFPGPQSNQPQHF
D: .; V: TRBV7-2; J: TRBJ2-5; size: .; DNA: TGTGCCAGCAGCCGCCCGGGGGTTCGAGAGACCCAGTACTTC; CDR3: CASSRPGVRETQYF
D: .; V: TRBV11-2; J: TRBJ2-1; size: .; DNA: TGTGCCAGCAGCTTAGGAATAGCATACAATGAGCAGTTCTTC; CDR3: CASSLGIAYNEQFF
D: TRBD1; V: TRBV25-1; J: TRBJ2-7; size: few; DNA: TGTGCCAGCAGTGAATGGGTAGGGGGCACTTTCTACGAGCAGTACTTC; CDR3: CASSEWVGGTFYEQYF
D: TRBD1; V: TRBV7-2; J: TRBJ1-1; size: .; DNA: TGTGCCAGCAGGCAACAGGGGGCGCGGGACACTGAAGCTTTCTTT; CDR3: CASRQQGARDTEAFF
D: .; V: TRBV24-1; J: TRBJ2-1; size: few; DNA: TGTGCCACCAGTGATTCCGTGGGGGGATCGTTCAATGAGCAGTTCTTC; CDR3: CATSDSVGGSFNEQFF
D: .; V: TRBV19; J: TRBJ1-2; size: .; DNA: TGTGCCAGTAGTATTGTGGGGCTCTATGGCTACACCTTC; CDR3: CASSIVGLYGYTF
D: .; V: TRBV6-5; J: TRBJ1-6; size: .; DNA: TGTGCCAGCAGTTACTCAAGAGCGGGGACGGGATCACCCCTCCACTTT; CDR3: CASSYSRAGTGSPLHF
D: .; V: TRBV28; J: TRBJ1-2; size: .; DNA: TGTGCCAGCAGGGGGGCTTTGGCCCAGGGGATGACTAACTATGGCTACACCTTC; CDR3: CASRGALAQGMTNYGYTF
D: TRBD2; V: TRBV4-2; J: TRBJ2-2; size: .; DNA: TGTGCCAGCAGCCAAGGAGGGCTAGCGGGCCTCACCGGGGAGCTGTTTTTT; CDR3: CASSQGGLAGLTGELFF
D: .; V: TRBV10-2; J: TRBJ1-2; size: .; DNA: TGCGCCTCCACCCCACAACGAAACTATGGCTACACCTTC; CDR3: CASTPQRNYGYTF
D: .; V: TRBV5-1; J: TRBJ2-1; size: .; DNA: TGCGCCAGCAGCTTGGGAGGTTTTTACAATGAGCAGTTCTTC; CDR3: CASSLGGFYNEQFF
D: TRBD1; V: TRBV29-1; J: TRBJ2-4; size: .; DNA: TGCAGCACTGGGACAGAAAACATTCAGTACTTC; CDR3: CSTGTENIQYF
D: TRBD2; V: TRBV5-1; J: TRBJ2-5; size: .; DNA: TGCGCCAGCAGCGGCGGAGGACTAGCGGGAGGGGAGGGAGAGACCCAGTACTTC; CDR3: CASSGGGLAGGEGETQYF
D: .; V: TRBV6-5; J: TRBJ1-4; size: .; DNA: TGTGCCAGCAGTTACGACTCACGGGGGAGTGAAAAACTGTTTTTT; CDR3: CASSYDSRGSEKLFF
D: TRBD1; V: TRBV25-1; J: TRBJ2-2; size: .; DNA: TGTGCCAGCAGCGTGACAGGGGACGGGGAGCTGTTTTTT; CDR3: CASSVTGDGELFF
D: .; V: TRBV28; J: TRBJ1-2; size: .; DNA: TGTGCCAGCAGTTTGGTGGACAGTACTAAGGGAGGCTACACCTTC; CDR3: CASSLVDSTKGGYTF
D: .; V: TRBV7-9; J: TRBJ2-7; size: .; DNA: TGTGCCAGCAGCTCCCGGGAGACAGAGTACGAGCAGTACTTC; CDR3: CASSSRETEYEQYF